This paragraph reports one TCR beta chain. The data were obtained in a study of blood T cell repertoires in COVID-19. Across the whole study: Spain, Italy and the United States supplied samples that represented acute and convalescent COVID-19. T cells, B-cell-depleted T cells, or PBMCs supplied cDNA or gDNA.

In the original processing: Reference gene primer amplification in the assay estimated nucleated cell counts. Sequenced by immunoSEQ multiplex PCR; TCRdb stores in-frame clones only, minus some. D and trimming come from the DNA, and the V and J calls and clone size come from that table. Of about 410,000 clones listed, 80% to 90% were seen once; the top ten hold roughly 1.4%. CDR3 length equals 13 residues. From germline, CDR1 is MNHEY and CDR2 SVGAGI. V was cut by 6 bases and J by 0 bases, with 9 bases left in between. This sequence was found in a woman between 25 and 40 years old with active or convalescent COVID-19. This chain uses TRBV6-5 with TRBJ2-7; tentative D call: TRBD2 (6 bases). Source material: peripheral blood. As DNA, the CDR3 is TGTGCCAGCAGGGGGGGTAGCTCCTACGAGCAGTACTTC. Translated: CASRGGSSYEQYF.